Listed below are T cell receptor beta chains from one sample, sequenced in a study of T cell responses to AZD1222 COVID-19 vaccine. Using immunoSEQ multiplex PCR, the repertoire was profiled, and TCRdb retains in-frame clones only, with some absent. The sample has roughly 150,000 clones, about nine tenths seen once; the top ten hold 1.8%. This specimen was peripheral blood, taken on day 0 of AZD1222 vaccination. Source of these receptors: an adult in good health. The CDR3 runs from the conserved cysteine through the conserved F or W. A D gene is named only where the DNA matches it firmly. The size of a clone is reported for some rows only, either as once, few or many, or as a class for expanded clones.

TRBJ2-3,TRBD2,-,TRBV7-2,CASSFQAGGTDTQYF,TGTGCCAGCAGCTTCCAAGCGGGAGGGACAGATACGCAGTATTTT
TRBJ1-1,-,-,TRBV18,CASSPWGVGSFF,-
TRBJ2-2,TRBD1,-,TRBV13,CASTAFRGQGYTGELFF,TGTGCCAGCACCGCCTTTAGGGGACAGGGTTACACCGGGGAGCTGTTTTTT
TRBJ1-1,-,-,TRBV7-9,CASSLDQRNTEAFF,TGTGCCAGCAGCTTAGATCAGAGGAACACTGAAGCTTTCTTT
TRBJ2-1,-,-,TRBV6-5,CASSYTLGGNEQFF,TGTGCCAGCAGTTATACCCTCGGCGGCAATGAGCAGTTCTTC
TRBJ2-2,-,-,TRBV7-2,CASSPRPQNTGELFF,TGTGCCAGCAGCCCACGGCCTCAGAACACCGGGGAGCTGTTTTTT
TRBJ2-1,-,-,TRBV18,CASSPSGASASSYNEQFF,TGTGCCAGCTCACCATCCGGGGCTAGCGCGAGCTCCTACAATGAGCAGTTCTTC
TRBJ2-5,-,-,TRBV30,CAWSVASETQYF,TGTGCCTGGAGTGTAGCTTCCGAGACCCAGTACTTC
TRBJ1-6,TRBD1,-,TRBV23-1,CASSRSRQGALNNSPLHF,TGCGCCAGCAGTCGTTCAAGACAGGGGGCCTTAAATAATTCACCCCTCCACTTT
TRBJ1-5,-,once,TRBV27,CASSFINRPQHF,TGTGCCAGCAGTTTCATAAATAGGCCCCAGCATTTT
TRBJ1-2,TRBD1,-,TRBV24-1,CATSDPGTGGSYGYTF,TGTGCCACCAGTGATCCCGGGACAGGGGGTTCCTATGGCTACACCTTC
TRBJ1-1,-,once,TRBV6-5,CASSLNRVVSSTEAFF,TGTGCCAGCAGTTTGAACAGGGTAGTCTCTTCCACTGAAGCTTTCTTT
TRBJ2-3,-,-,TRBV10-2,CASTNWSPADTQYF,TGCGCCAGCACCAATTGGTCTCCGGCTGATACGCAGTATTTT
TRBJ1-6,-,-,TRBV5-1,CASSEIGTTMSNSPLHF,TGCGCCAGCAGCGAGATCGGGACTACTATGAGTAATTCACCCCTCCACTTT
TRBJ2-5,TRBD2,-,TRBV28,CASSLDAGVFETQYF,TGTGCCAGCAGTTTGGATGCGGGAGTGTTTGAGACCCAGTACTTC
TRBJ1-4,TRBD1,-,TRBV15,CATSEDHRGPSEKLFF,TGTGCCACCAGCGAAGATCACAGGGGGCCTTCCGAAAAACTGTTTTTT
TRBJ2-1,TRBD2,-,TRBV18,CASSPRGLAGSGVGSNEQFF,TGTGCCAGCTCACCCAGGGGACTAGCGGGCTCTGGTGTCGGCAGCAATGAGCAGTTCTTC
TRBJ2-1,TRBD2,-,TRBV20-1,CSASPGTSDYNEQFF,TGCAGTGCTAGTCCCGGGACTAGCGACTACAATGAGCAGTTCTTC
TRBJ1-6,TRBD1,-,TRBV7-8,CASRGQANSPLHF,TGTGCCAGTCGGGGACAGGCTAATTCACCCCTCCACTTT
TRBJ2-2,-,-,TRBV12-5,CASGLFATTQTGELFF,TGTGCTAGTGGGCTTTTCGCAACTACTCAAACCGGGGAGCTGTTTTTT
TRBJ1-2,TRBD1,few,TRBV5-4,CASSLVGQGFYGYTF,TGTGCCAGCAGCTTGGTGGGACAGGGCTTTTATGGCTACACCTTC
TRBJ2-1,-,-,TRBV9,CASSVGGPSYNEQFF,TGTGCCAGCAGCGTCGGGGGTCCCTCCTACAATGAGCAGTTCTTC
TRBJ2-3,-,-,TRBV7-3,CASSPGLTDTQYF,TGTGCCAGCAGCCCCGGACTCACAGATACGCAGTATTTT
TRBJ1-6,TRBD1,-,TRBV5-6,CASSAEGQGNSYNSPLHF,TGTGCCAGCAGCGCGGAGGGACAGGGGAACTCCTATAATTCACCCCTCCACTTT
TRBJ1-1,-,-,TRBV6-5,CASIFWGTNTEAFF,TGTGCCAGCATCTTTTGGGGCACAAACACTGAAGCTTTCTTT
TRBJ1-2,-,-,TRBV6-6,CASSFSNYGYTF,TGTGCCAGCAGTTTTTCTAACTATGGCTACACCTTC
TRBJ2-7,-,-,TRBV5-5,CASTSAWAGSRSYEQYF,TGTGCCAGCACCTCCGCTTGGGCGGGGAGTAGGTCCTACGAGCAGTACTTC
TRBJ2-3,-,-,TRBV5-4,CASRLDTDTQYF,TGTGCCAGCAGATTGGACACAGATACGCAGTATTTT
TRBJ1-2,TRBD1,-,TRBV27,CASSPWPRTGYGSYTF,TGTGCCAGCAGTCCTTGGCCCCGGACAGGGTACGGTAGCTACACCTTC
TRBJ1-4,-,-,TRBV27,CASRQVGNEKLFF,TGTGCCAGCAGGCAGGTTGGGAATGAAAAACTGTTTTTT
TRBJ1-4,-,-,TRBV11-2,CASSLKPRGLGEKLFF,TGTGCCAGCAGCTTAAAACCTCGGGGTTTGGGTGAAAAACTGTTTTTT